The 2 T cell receptor beta chains below come from one sample, sequenced in a study of siplizumab effects on memory and regulatory T cells. Sequencing used immunoSEQ multiplex PCR; TCRdb keeps in-frame clones, though not all of them. The sample carries about 50,000 clones, 93% recorded once. The sequenced sample was CD8+ T cells sorted from blood. These receptors were taken from a human donor in good health.

This clone appeared once. This sequence joins TRBV9 and TRBJ2-7, with 7 bases that match TRBD2. Trimming removed 2 bases from V and 3 bases from J; junction bases left unmatched: 5. The CDR3 spans 14 residues. Germline V CDR1 and CDR2: SGDLS, YYNGEE. The CDR3 sequence is CASSVRELGYEQYF. DNA of the CDR3: TGTGCCAGCAGCGTGCGGGAGCTGGGCTACGAGCAGTACTTC.

The chain joins TRBV5-1 to TRBJ2-7; unclear D gene. Germline loops: CDR1 SGHRS, CDR2 YFSETQ. Trimming left V 0 bases short and J 3 bases short, with 16 bases between. This CDR3 has 16 residues. The CDR3 region is CASSLDSYMSYYEQYF. In DNA, the CDR3 is TGCGCCAGCAGCTTGGATAGTTACATGAGCTACTACGAGCAGTACTTC.